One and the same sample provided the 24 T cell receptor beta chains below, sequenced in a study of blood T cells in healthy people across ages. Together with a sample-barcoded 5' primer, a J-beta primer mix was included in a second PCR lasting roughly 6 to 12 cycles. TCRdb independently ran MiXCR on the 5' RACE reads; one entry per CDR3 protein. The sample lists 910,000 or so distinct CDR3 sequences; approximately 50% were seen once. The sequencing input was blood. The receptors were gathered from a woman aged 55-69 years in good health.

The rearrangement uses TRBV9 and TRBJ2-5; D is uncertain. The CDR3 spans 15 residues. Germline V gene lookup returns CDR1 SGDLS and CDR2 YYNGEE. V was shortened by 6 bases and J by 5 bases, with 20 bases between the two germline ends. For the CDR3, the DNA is TGTGCCAGCAATCGTAGTCCCGGAAACGGGGAGACCCAGTACTTC. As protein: CASNRSPGNGETQYF.

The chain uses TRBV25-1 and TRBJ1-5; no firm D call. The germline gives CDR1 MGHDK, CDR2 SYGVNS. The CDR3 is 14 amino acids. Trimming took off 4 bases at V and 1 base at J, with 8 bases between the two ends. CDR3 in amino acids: CASSGVLSNQPQHF. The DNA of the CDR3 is TGTGCCAGCAGTGGGGTCCTGAGCAATCAGCCCCAGCATTTT.

CDR3 in DNA: TGTGCCAGCAGGGAACGCACCGGGGAGCTGTTTTTT. Protein: CASRERTGELFF. The chain links TRBV6-2 or TRBV6-3 to TRBJ2-2; D ambiguous. Trimming left V 6 bases short and J 4 bases short, with 6 bases between. This CDR3 is 12 amino acids long. Germline-derived CDR1 and CDR2 are MNHEY and SVGEGT.

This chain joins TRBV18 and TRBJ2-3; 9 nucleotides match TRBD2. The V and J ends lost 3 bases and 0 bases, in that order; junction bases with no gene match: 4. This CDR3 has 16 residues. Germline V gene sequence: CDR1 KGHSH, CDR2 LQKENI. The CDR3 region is CASSPPSGASTDTQYF. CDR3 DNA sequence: TGTGCCAGCTCACCGCCTAGCGGGGCGAGCACAGATACGCAGTATTTT. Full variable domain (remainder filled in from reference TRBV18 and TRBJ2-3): NAGVMQNPRHLVRRRGQEARLRCSPMKGHSHVYWYRQLPEEGLKFMVYLQKENIIDESGMPKERFSAEFPKEGPSILRIQQVVRGDSAAYFCASSPPSGASTDTQYFGPGTRLTVL.

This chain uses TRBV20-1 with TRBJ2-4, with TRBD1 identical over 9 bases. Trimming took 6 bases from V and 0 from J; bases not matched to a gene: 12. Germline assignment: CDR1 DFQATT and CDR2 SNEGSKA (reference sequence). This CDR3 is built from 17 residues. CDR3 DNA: TGCAGTGCCAACGGGTGGGACAGGGTATTAGCCAAAAACATTCAGTACTTC. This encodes CSANGWDRVLAKNIQYF.

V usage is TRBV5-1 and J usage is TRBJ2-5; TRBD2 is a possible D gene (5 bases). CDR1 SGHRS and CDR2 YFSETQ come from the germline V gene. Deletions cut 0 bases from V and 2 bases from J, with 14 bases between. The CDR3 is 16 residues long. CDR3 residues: CASSLDEVGVQETQYF. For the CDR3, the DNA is TGCGCCAGCAGCTTGGATGAAGTCGGGGTGCAAGAGACCCAGTACTTC.

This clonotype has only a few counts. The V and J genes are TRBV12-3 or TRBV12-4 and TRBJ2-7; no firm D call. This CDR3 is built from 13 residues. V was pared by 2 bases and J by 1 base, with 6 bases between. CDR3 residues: CASSLIGSYEQYF. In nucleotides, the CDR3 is TGTGCCAGCAGTTTAATTGGGTCCTACGAGCAGTACTTC.

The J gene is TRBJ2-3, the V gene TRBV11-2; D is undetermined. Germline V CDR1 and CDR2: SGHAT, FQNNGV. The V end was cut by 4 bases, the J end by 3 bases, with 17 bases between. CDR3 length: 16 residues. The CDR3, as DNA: TGTGCCAGCAGCTCCAATACACAAATTACTACAGATACGCAGTATTTT. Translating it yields CASSSNTQITTDTQYF.

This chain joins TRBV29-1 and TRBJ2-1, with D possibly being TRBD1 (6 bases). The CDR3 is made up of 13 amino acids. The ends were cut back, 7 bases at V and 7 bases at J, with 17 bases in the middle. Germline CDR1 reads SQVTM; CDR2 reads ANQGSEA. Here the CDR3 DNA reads TGCAGCGCAGGACAGAGCCGACGTAATGAGCAGTTCTTC. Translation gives CSAGQSRRNEQFF.

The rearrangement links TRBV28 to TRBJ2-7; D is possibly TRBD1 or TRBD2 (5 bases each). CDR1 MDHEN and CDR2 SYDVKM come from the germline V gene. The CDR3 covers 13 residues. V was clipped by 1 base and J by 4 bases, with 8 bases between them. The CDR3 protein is CASSLYGGYEQYF. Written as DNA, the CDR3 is TGTGCCAGCAGTTTATATGGGGGATACGAGCAGTACTTC.

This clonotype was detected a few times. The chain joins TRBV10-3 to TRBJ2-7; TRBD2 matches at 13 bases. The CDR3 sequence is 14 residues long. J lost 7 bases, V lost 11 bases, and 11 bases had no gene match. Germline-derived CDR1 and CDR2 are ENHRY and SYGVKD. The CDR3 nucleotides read TGTGCCTCCCAATCGACTAGCGGGAGGTGGGAGCAGTACTTC. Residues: CASQSTSGRWEQYF.

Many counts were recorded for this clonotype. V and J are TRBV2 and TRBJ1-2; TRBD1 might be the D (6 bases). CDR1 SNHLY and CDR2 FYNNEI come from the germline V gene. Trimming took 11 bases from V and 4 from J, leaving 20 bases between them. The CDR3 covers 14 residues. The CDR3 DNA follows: TGTGCCGGGGATTTTGGCAGGGGCCCCTATGGCTACACCTTC. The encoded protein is CAGDFGRGPYGYTF.

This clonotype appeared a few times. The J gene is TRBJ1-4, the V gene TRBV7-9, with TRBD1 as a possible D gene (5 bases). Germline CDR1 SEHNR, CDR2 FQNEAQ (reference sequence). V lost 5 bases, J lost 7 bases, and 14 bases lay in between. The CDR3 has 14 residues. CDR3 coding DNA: TGTGCCAGCAGCCCCCGAGGGGCAAGTGAAAAACTGTTTTTT. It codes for CASSPRGASEKLFF.

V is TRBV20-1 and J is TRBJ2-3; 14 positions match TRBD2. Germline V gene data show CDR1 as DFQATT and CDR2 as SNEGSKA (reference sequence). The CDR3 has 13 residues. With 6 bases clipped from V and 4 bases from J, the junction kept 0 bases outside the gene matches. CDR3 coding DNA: TGCAGTGCGGGACTAGCGGGAGCAGATACGCAGTATTTT. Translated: CSAGLAGADTQYF.

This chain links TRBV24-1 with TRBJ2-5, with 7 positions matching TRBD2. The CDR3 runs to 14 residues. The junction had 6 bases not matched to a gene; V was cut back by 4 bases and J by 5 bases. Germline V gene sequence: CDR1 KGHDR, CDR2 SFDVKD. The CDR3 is CATSEPGAGETQYF. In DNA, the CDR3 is TGTGCCACCAGTGAGCCAGGAGCGGGGGAGACCCAGTACTTC.

The CDR3 region has the DNA TGCGCCAGCACTCAACTGGGGGGCGAGCAGTACTTC. As protein: CASTQLGGEQYF. V usage is TRBV5-1 and J usage is TRBJ2-4; tentative D call: TRBD2 (6 bases). The better agreement between TRBJ2-7 and the DNA end casts doubt on the J call. CDR3 size: 12 residues. Germline lookup yields CDR1 SGHRS and CDR2 YFSETQ.

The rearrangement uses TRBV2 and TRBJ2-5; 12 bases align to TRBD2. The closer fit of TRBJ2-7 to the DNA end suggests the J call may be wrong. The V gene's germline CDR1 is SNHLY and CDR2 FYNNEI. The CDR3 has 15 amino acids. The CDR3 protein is CASSRSRTSGTEQYF. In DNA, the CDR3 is TGTGCCAGCAGCAGAAGTCGGACTAGCGGGACCGAGCAGTACTTC.

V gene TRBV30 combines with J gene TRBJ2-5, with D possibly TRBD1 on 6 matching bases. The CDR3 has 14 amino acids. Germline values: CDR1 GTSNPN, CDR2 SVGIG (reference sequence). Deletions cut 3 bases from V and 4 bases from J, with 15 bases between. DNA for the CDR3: TGTGCCTGGAGCGAGGGGGATTCGGGAGAGACCCAGTACTTC. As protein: CAWSEGDSGETQYF.

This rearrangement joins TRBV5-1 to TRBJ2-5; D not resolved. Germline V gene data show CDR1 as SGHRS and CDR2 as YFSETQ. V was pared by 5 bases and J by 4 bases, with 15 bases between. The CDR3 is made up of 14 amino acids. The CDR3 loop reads CASRVSLVGETQYF. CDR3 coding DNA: TGCGCCAGCAGGGTGTCCCTGGTGGGAGAGACCCAGTACTTC.

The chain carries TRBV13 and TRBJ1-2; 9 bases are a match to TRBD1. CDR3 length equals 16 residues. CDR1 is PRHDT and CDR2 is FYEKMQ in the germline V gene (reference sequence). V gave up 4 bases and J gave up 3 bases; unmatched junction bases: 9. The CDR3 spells CASSYPGQGIYYGYTF. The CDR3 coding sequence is TGTGCCAGCAGCTATCCCGGACAGGGGATATACTATGGCTACACCTTC.

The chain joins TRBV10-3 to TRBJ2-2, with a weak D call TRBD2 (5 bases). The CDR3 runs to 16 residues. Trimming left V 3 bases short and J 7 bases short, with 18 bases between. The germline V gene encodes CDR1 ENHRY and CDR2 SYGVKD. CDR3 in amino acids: CAISDSGYSRHGELFF. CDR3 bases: TGTGCCATCAGTGATTCGGGATACTCACGGCACGGGGAGCTGTTTTTT.

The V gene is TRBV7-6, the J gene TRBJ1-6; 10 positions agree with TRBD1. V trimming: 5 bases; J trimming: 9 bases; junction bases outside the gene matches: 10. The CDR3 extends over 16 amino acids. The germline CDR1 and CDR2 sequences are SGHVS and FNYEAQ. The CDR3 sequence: CASSNPGQGHFSPLHF. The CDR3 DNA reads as TGTGCCAGCAGCAATCCGGGACAGGGGCATTTTTCACCCCTCCACTTT.

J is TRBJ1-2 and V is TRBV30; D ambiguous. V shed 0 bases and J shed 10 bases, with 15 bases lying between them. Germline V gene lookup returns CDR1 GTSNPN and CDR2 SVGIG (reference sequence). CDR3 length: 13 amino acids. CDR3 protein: CAWSVNWVLDYTF. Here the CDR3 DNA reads TGTGCCTGGAGTGTGAACTGGGTGTTAGACTACACCTTC.

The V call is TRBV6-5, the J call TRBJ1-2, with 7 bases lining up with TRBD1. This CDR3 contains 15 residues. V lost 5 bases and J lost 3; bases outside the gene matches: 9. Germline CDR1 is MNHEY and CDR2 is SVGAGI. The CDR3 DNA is TGTGCCAGCAGTCCCTACCGGGACAGTGACTATGGCTACACCTTC. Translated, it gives CASSPYRDSDYGYTF.